Listed here are 5 T cell receptor beta chains from one sample, sequenced in a study of blood T cells in healthy people across ages. Together with a sample-barcoded 5' primer, a J-beta primer mix was included in a second PCR lasting about 7 to 11 cycles. Each CDR3 protein gets one entry after TCRdb re-called the 5' RACE reads with MiXCR. The data hold approximately 1,700,000 distinct CDR3 sequences, with more than 35% observed a single time. The sequenced sample was blood. The receptor set was obtained from a human donor in good health.

The rearrangement links TRBV7-9 to TRBJ2-5; maybe TRBD1 (5 bases). Trimming cost V 1 base and J 9 bases, with 12 bases left between them. Germline V gene sequence: CDR1 SEHNR, CDR2 FQNEAQ (reference sequence). This CDR3 is 13 amino acids long. The CDR3 region is CASSLGGLRAQYF. CDR3 DNA sequence: TGTGCCAGCAGCTTAGGGGGCCTCCGGGCCCAGTACTTC.

This chain joins TRBV5-5 and TRBJ2-5, with 8 nucleotides matching TRBD1. This CDR3 comprises 14 residues. The V segment lost 3 bases and the J segment 11 bases; nucleotides outside the gene matches: 12. Germline V gives CDR1 SGHKS, CDR2 YYEKEE (reference sequence). The CDR3: CASSSRTGTQEQYF. Here the CDR3 DNA reads TGTGCCAGCAGCTCTAGGACAGGGACGCAAGAGCAGTACTTC.

This clonotype occurred a few times. The genes are TRBV3-1 and TRBJ1-5; D is ambiguous. Germline CDR1 and CDR2: LGHDT and YNNKEL (reference sequence). This CDR3 comprises 14 residues. V was cut by 2 bases and J by 4 bases, with 9 bases left in between. CDR3 region: CASSQHVQNQPQHF. The CDR3 nucleotides read TGTGCCAGCAGCCAACATGTGCAGAATCAGCCCCAGCATTTT. Supplemented by reference TRBV3-1 and TRBJ1-5, the full variable domain reads DTAVSQTPKYLVTQMGNDKSIKCEQNLGHDTMYWYKQDSKKFLKIMFSYNNKELIINETVPNRFSPKSPDKAHLNLHINSLELGDSAVYFCASSQHVQNQPQHFGDGTRLSIL.

This clonotype came up a few times. This sequence joins TRBV7-3 and TRBJ2-1; 8 bases match TRBD2. Germline V gene sequence: CDR1 SGHTA, CDR2 FQGTGA. The CDR3 is 16 amino acids. Trimming took 5 bases from V and 4 from J; bases not matched to a gene: 10. The DNA of the CDR3 is TGTGCCAGCAGCCCCACCCTCGCGGGGGGTTACAATGAGCAGTTCTTC. Translated: CASSPTLAGGYNEQFF.

V is TRBV4-3 and J is TRBJ1-2, with D possibly being TRBD1 (5 bases). Germline CDR1 LGHNA, CDR2 YSLEER. Trimming removed 0 bases at V and 8 bases at J, with 19 bases between. The CDR3 loop spans 16 amino acids. CDR3 nucleotide sequence: TGCGCCAGCAGCCAAGATCCAAGTTGGGGGAAAGGGGGCTACACCTTC. It codes for CASSQDPSWGKGGYTF.